This entry lists 21 T cell receptor beta chains sequenced from one sample in a study of T cells in Graves' hyperthyroidism and ophthalmopathy. Researchers took RNA transcripts and amplified the TCR beta CDR3 regions from them. The TCR CDR3 was amplified in a first-round RT-PCR using the HTBI primer set. TCRdb ran MiXCR on the multiplex PCR reads and lists one entry per CDR3 protein. The profile shows approximately 370,000 distinct CDR3 sequences, under 15% of them singletons. The sample comprised blood. Every receptor here comes from a woman in her 30s with Graves' hyperthyroidism.

This clonotype was recorded a few times. The rearrangement uses TRBV4-1 and TRBJ2-7; D possibly corresponds to TRBD2 (5 bases). CDR3 size: 14 residues. CDR1 is MGHRA, CDR2 YSYEKL, per germline. Trimming removed 1 base from V and 3 bases from J, with 10 bases in between. For the CDR3, the DNA is TGCGCCAGCAGCCAAGGAAGCCGGGACTACGAGCAGTACTTC. Translated, it gives CASSQGSRDYEQYF.

The chain links TRBV28 to TRBJ2-1; tentatively, D is TRBD1 or TRBD2 (6 bases each). Germline loops: CDR1 MDHEN, CDR2 SYDVKM. Trimming stripped 5 bases from V and 8 bases from J, with 13 bases between. This CDR3 comprises 13 residues. The CDR3: CASSRGTIDEQFF. The CDR3, as DNA: TGTGCCAGCAGTCGGGGGACAATCGATGAGCAGTTCTTC.

With respect to this clonotype: Its ends do not fully match the called genes, so a read error is possible. The V gene is TRBV6-1, the J gene TRBJ1-3; 7 bases line up with TRBD1. The CDR3 extends over 15 amino acids. Germline CDR1 reads MNHNS; CDR2 reads SASEGT. The CDR3 DNA is TGTGCCAGCAGGGAAGACAGGGACTCTGGAAACACCATATATTTT. Translated, it gives CASREDRDSGNTIYF.

This clonotype has only a few counts. V is TRBV20-1 and J is TRBJ2-2; D uncertain. The length of the CDR3 is 13 residues. V was pared by 6 bases and J by 0 bases, with 8 bases between. Germline V gene lookup returns CDR1 DFQATT and CDR2 SNEGSKA (reference sequence). CDR3 amino acids: CSARGANTGELFF. CDR3 in DNA: TGCAGTGCCCGCGGAGCGAACACCGGGGAGCTGTTTTTT.

Many counts were recorded for this clonotype. The chain joins TRBV5-1 to TRBJ2-1, with D perhaps TRBD1 (5 bases). CDR3 length equals 13 residues. CDR1 and CDR2 (germline): SGHRS, YFSETQ. V lost 4 bases and J lost 6, with 11 bases in between. The CDR3 coding sequence is TGCGCCAGCAGCGGACACCAAGGCAATGAGCAGTTCTTC. It is translated as CASSGHQGNEQFF.

This clonotype occurred many times. V usage is TRBV4-1 and J usage is TRBJ2-1; the D is unclear. CDR3 length: 13 amino acids. Germline CDR1 and CDR2: MGHRA and YSYEKL. The V end was cut by 0 bases, the J end by 4 bases, with 4 bases between. In nucleotides, the CDR3 is TGCGCCAGCAGCCAAGAACCATACAATGAGCAGTTCTTC. Its protein product is CASSQEPYNEQFF.

This clonotype was seen ten or more times. CDR3 sequence (DNA): TGTGCCAGCAGTTCCGGGGACAGAGAAGAGACCCAGTACTTC. Protein: CASSSGDREETQYF. This chain connects TRBV28 to TRBJ2-5; 7 nucleotides agree with TRBD1. The CDR3 has 14 amino acids. The V and J ends lost 4 bases and 3 bases, in that order; junction bases with no gene match: 5. Looked up from germline, CDR1 is MDHEN and CDR2 is SYDVKM.

This clonotype was seen repeatedly, ten times or more. The chain uses TRBV6-1 and TRBJ2-1, with a possible D match to TRBD2 (5 bases). V lost 6 bases, J lost 1 base, and 19 bases lay in between. The CDR3 spans 17 residues. Germline values: CDR1 MNHNS, CDR2 SASEGT. In nucleotides, the CDR3 is TGTGCCAGCAGCTCCCTGTGGGGTAGCGCATCCTACAATGAGCAGTTCTTC. It encodes CASSSLWGSASYNEQFF.

Note on this clonotype: The final CDR3 position lacks the conserved phenylalanine or tryptophan, pointing to a likely read error. This rearrangement joins TRBV12-3 or TRBV12-4 to TRBJ2-7; D is possibly TRBD2 (5 bases). V lost 7 bases, J lost 4 bases, and 11 bases lay in between. CDR3 length: 12 residues. CDR3 sequence: CASTGSAYEQYI. The CDR3 DNA follows: TGTGCCAGCACCGGTAGCGCGTACGAGCAGTACATC.

The sample holds many counts of this clonotype. This chain connects TRBV3-1 to TRBJ2-7, with D perhaps matching TRBD1 or TRBD2 (5 bases each). The CDR3 sequence is 16 residues long. Per germline, CDR1 LGHDT and CDR2 YNNKEL (reference sequence). V dropped 3 bases and J dropped 2 bases, with 17 bases sitting between them. CDR3 sequence: CASSQHGTDPTYEQYF. The CDR3 DNA reads TGTGCCAGCAGCCAGCACGGGACGGACCCAACCTACGAGCAGTACTTC.

This clonotype appeared many times. The rearrangement links TRBV28 to TRBJ2-1, with D perhaps being TRBD1 or TRBD2 (5 bases each). Germline CDR1 reads MDHEN; CDR2 reads SYDVKM. V was clipped by 4 bases and J by 0 bases, with 16 bases between them. The CDR3 extends over 17 amino acids. CDR3 sequence: CASSSGTLPLSYNEQFF. The DNA of the CDR3 is TGTGCCAGCAGTTCCGGGACCCTACCCCTCTCCTACAATGAGCAGTTCTTC.

The table lists this clonotype with a few counts. The chain uses TRBV5-6 and TRBJ1-6; a weak D match, TRBD1 (6 bases). CDR1 and CDR2 from the germline V gene are SGHDT and YYEEEE. Trimming left V 3 bases short and J 10 bases short, with 20 bases between. The CDR3 sequence is 16 residues long. The CDR3 reads CASSSTQGLGYSPLHF. The CDR3 coding sequence is TGTGCCAGCAGCTCGACACAGGGATTGGGTTACTCACCCCTCCACTTT.

This clonotype occurred many times. The V and J genes are TRBV12-3 or TRBV12-4 and TRBJ1-2; unclear D gene. Trimming removed 2 bases at V and 8 bases at J, with 12 bases between. CDR3 length: 13 amino acids. The CDR3 DNA reads as TGTGCCAGCAGTTTATCGGGTTCCGCCGGCTACACCTTC. Translated, it gives CASSLSGSAGYTF.

This clonotype was observed many times. V gene TRBV15 combines with J gene TRBJ2-7, with TRBD1 matching over 10 bases. Germline assignment: CDR1 LNHNV and CDR2 YYDKDF (reference sequence). V was clipped by 1 base and J by 0 bases; unmatched bases: 0. The CDR3 is 15 residues long. The CDR3: CATSRGTGGSYEQYF. The CDR3 nucleotides read TGTGCCACCAGCAGAGGGACAGGGGGCTCCTACGAGCAGTACTTC.

With respect to this clonotype: A much larger clone differs from this one at a single base, so this may be a read error. This chain uses TRBV4-1 with TRBJ2-5; no reliable D call. Germline loops: CDR1 MGHRA, CDR2 YSYEKL. The CDR3 has 15 residues. The CDR3 loop is CASSQELTSEETQCF. CDR3 DNA sequence: TGCGCCAGCAGCCAAGAGTTGACCTCCGAAGAGACCCAGTGCTTC.

The V and J genes are TRBV6-1 and TRBJ1-1; TRBD1 is a possible D gene (5 bases). The V end lost 2 bases, the J end lost 2 bases, and 12 bases lay between the germline ends. In germline, CDR1 is MNHNS, CDR2 SASEGT. There are 15 residues in the CDR3. The CDR3 nucleotides are TGTGCCAGCAGTGAACCGGGGGGTGTTAACACTGAAGCTTTCTTT. Translating gives CASSEPGGVNTEAFF.

This clonotype came up many times. The chain carries TRBV6-1 and TRBJ2-7, with a tentative D call TRBD2 (6 bases). V dropped 6 bases and J dropped 5 bases, with 14 bases sitting between them. Germline V gene sequence: CDR1 MNHNS, CDR2 SASEGT. This CDR3 is 13 amino acids long. The CDR3, as DNA: TGTGCCAGCAGACTCGGAGGAGGGAACGAGCAGTACTTC. Amino acids: CASRLGGGNEQYF.

This clonotype was counted ten times or more. V gene TRBV2 combines with J gene TRBJ2-1; 12 bases align to TRBD2. This CDR3 has 14 amino acids. Germline V gives CDR1 SNHLY, CDR2 FYNNEI. V was pared by 8 bases and J by 13 bases, with 12 bases of the junction left unmatched. Here the CDR3 DNA reads TGTGCCAGCGCGGAGACTAGCGGGGGTGCCCGACAGTTCTTC. Amino acid sequence: CASAETSGGARQFF.

This clonotype showed up many times. The V call is TRBV30, the J call TRBJ1-1, with D unclear. From germline, CDR1 is GTSNPN and CDR2 SVGIG (reference sequence). V was clipped by 2 bases and J by 1 base, with 11 bases between them. There are 14 residues in the CDR3. CDR3 bases: TGTGCCTGGAGTAAGATGGCCAAGAACACTGAAGCTTTCTTT. This codes for CAWSKMAKNTEAFF.

This clonotype was seen a handful of times. The rearrangement links TRBV6-2 or TRBV6-3 to TRBJ1-6; D gene ambiguous. The V gene's germline CDR1 is MNHEY and CDR2 SVGEGT. The CDR3 is 12 residues long. The germline V and J ends were trimmed by 8 bases and 10 bases, with 12 bases remaining between them. CDR3 bases: TGTGCCAGCGGTTCAGGCGGCTCACCCCTCCACTTT. This gives the protein CASGSGGSPLHF.

The chain has TRBV7-3 and TRBJ2-7, with 7 positions matching TRBD1. This CDR3 is 14 amino acids long. Germline assignment: CDR1 SGHTA and CDR2 FQGTGA. The V and J ends lost 2 bases and 6 bases, in that order; junction bases with no gene match: 7. The chain's CDR3 is CASSLDRESGEQYF. CDR3 DNA sequence: TGTGCCAGCAGCTTAGACAGGGAATCGGGCGAGCAGTACTTC.